The 8 T cell receptor beta chains in this list originate from one sample, sequenced in a study of STAT5B mutations in CD4+ large granular lymphocyte leukemia. This table comes from immunoSEQ multiplex PCR, and its TCRdb copy is limited to in-frame clones, with some not included. The table includes thousands of clones, roughly 70% detected once. The sequenced material came from PBMCs. These receptors were collected from a woman in her seventies with CD4+ T-cell large granular lymphocyte leukemia.

The chain is built from TRBV5-5 and TRBJ1-5; 7 nucleotides line up with TRBD1. Germline assignment: CDR1 SGHKS and CDR2 YYEKEE (reference sequence). Trimming took 4 bases from V and 3 from J; bases not matched to a gene: 7. The CDR3 has 15 amino acids. This chain's CDR3 is CASSPGTEYNQPQHF. CDR3 nucleotides: TGTGCCAGCAGCCCCGGGACAGAGTACAATCAGCCCCAGCATTTT.

CDR3 nucleotide sequence: TGTGCCTGGAGTGTACTGTGGCAGGGGAATGAAAAACTGTTTTTT. Its protein is CAWSVLWQGNEKLFF. The chain recombines TRBV30 with TRBJ1-4; possibly TRBD1 for D (6 bases). The CDR3 has 15 residues. Germline-derived CDR1 and CDR2 are GTSNPN and SVGIG (reference sequence). V lost 0 bases, J lost 5 bases, and 13 bases lay in between.

This chain uses TRBV7-9 with TRBJ2-3, with 9 bases aligning to TRBD2. Trimming removed 5 bases from V and 3 bases from J; junction bases left unmatched: 9. CDR3 length: 16 residues. Germline V gives CDR1 SEHNR, CDR2 FQNEAQ (reference sequence). This chain's CDR3 is CASSPRGGRATDTQYF. The CDR3 nucleotides read TGTGCCAGCAGCCCACGGGGCGGGAGGGCGACAGATACGCAGTATTTT.

V gene TRBV6-5 combines with J gene TRBJ2-7; a weak D match, TRBD1 (6 bases). CDR1 and CDR2 from the germline V gene are MNHEY and SVGAGI. V was cut by 0 bases and J by 0 bases, with 9 bases left in between. The CDR3 is 15 residues long. CDR3 in amino acids: CASSYSKGDSYEQYF. Here the CDR3 DNA reads TGTGCCAGCAGTTACTCGAAGGGGGACTCCTACGAGCAGTACTTC.

This clone came up a few times. A read error may account for a junction end that differs from germline. The chain is built from TRBV7-7 and TRBJ1-5; D might be TRBD1 (5 bases). The germline gives CDR1 SSHAT, CDR2 FNYEAQ (reference sequence). The CDR3 loop spans 13 amino acids. CDR3 amino acids: CASSLGPNQPQHF. DNA for the CDR3: TGTGCTAGCAGCTTGGGGCCCAATCAGCCCCAGCATTTT.

This clone was counted once. The CDR3 spells CASTAGARTDTQYF. DNA of the CDR3: TGTGCCAGCACCGCGGGGGCCCGCACAGATACGCAGTATTTT. The V and J genes are TRBV9 and TRBJ2-3; D might be TRBD2 (7 bases). Germline V gives CDR1 SGDLS, CDR2 YYNGEE. Trimming removed 6 bases from V and 1 base from J, with 12 bases in between. This CDR3 region has 14 residues.

This chain joins TRBV4-1 and TRBJ2-7, with 14 bases matching TRBD2. CDR3 length equals 18 residues. V was clipped by 5 bases and J by 0 bases; unmatched bases: 9. Germline CDR1 reads MGHRA; CDR2 reads YSYEKL. The chain's CDR3 is CASSAGLAGGHSSYEQYF. The CDR3 DNA reads as TGCGCCAGCAGCGCCGGACTAGCGGGAGGCCACTCCTCCTACGAGCAGTACTTC.

The V and J genes are TRBV11-2 and TRBJ2-3; a possible D gene is TRBD2 (5 bases). The CDR3 is 18 amino acids. Trimming took off 0 bases at V and 0 bases at J, with 16 bases between the two ends. Germline CDR1 is SGHAT and CDR2 is FQNNGV. The CDR3 DNA sequence: TGTGCCAGCAGCTTAGATCGGAGCGGAGGACGTAGCACAGATACGCAGTATTTT. Residues: CASSLDRSGGRSTDTQYF.